The entry that follows covers one TCR beta chain sequence. The CDR3 has 15 amino acids. The V end was cut by 4 bases, the J end by 0 bases, with 9 bases between. The germline CDR1 and CDR2 sequences are KGHSH and LQKENI. Both 60 Vbeta primers and 13 Jbeta primers went into the PCR. Method: immunoSEQ multiplex PCR; TCRdb's copy keeps in-frame clones and lacks some. The table records roughly 150,000 clones, roughly 80% of them present only once. These data originate in a study of cytomegalovirus exposure and HLA in healthy donors. Turning to the study itself: Previous work identified roughly 120 million unique TCR beta sequences from around 200 million T cells.

The TCR sequence derives from a woman in her thirties or forties in good health and CMV-seronegative. This sequence joins TRBV18 and TRBJ1-4; the D is unclear. The sequencing sample was made of PBMCs. Here the CDR3 reads CASSLLFSTNEKLFF. In nucleotides, the CDR3 is TGTGCCAGCTCACTTCTATTTTCAACTAATGAAAAACTGTTTTTT.